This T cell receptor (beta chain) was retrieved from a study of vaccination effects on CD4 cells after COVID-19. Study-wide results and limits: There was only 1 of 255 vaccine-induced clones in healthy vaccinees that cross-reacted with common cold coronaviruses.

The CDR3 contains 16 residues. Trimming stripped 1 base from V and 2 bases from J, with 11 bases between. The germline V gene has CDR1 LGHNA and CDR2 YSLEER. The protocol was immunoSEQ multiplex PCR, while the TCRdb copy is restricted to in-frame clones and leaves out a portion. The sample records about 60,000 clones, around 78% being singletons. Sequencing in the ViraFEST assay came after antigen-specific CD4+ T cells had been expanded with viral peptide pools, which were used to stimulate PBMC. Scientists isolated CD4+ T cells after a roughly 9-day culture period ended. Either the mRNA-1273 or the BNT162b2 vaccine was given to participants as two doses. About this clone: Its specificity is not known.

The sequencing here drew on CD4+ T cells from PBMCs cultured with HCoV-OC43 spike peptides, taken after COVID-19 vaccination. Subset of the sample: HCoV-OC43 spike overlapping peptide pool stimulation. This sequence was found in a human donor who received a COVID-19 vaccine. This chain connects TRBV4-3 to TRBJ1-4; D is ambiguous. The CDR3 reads CASSQVPTTTNEKLFF. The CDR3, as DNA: TGCGCCAGCAGCCAAGTTCCAACAACGACTAATGAAAAACTGTTTTTT.